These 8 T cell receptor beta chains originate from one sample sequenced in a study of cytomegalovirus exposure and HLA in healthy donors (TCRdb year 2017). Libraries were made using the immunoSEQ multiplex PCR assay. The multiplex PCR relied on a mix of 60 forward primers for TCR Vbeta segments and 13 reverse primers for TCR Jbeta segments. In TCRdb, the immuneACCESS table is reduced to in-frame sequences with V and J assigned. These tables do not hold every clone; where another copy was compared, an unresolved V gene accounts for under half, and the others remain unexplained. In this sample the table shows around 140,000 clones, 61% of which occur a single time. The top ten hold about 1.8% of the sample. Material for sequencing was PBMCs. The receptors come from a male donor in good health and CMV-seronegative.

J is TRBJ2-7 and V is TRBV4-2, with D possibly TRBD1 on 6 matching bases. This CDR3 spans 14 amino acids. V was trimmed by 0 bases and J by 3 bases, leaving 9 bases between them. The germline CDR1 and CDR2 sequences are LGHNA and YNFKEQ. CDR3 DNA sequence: TGTGCCAGCAGCCAAGATAGGGGGTTCTACGAGCAGTACTTC. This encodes CASSQDRGFYEQYF.

The CDR3 sequence: CAWGQAGELFF. CDR3 coding DNA: TGTGCCTGGGGACAGGCCGGGGAGCTGTTTTTT. The genes are TRBV30 and TRBJ2-2; the match to TRBD1 covers 7 bases. Losses at the gene ends were 5 bases for V and 6 bases for J; bases not matched to a gene: 0. The germline gives CDR1 GTSNPN, CDR2 SVGIG (reference sequence). The length of the CDR3 is 11 residues.

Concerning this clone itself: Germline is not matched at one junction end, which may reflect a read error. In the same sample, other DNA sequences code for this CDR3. The CDR3 reads CASSIGTGRDIQYF. In DNA form, the CDR3 reads TGTGCCAGCAGTATCGGGACAGGGAGGGACATTCAGTACTTC. The V and J genes are TRBV19 and TRBJ2-4; the match to TRBD1 covers 9 bases. This CDR3 has 14 residues. Germline CDR1 and CDR2: LNHDA and SQIVND (reference sequence).

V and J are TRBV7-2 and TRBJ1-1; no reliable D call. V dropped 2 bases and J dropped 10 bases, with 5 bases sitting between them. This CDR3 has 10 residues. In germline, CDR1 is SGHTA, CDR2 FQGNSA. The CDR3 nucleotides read TGTGCCAGCAGCTTACCCTCAGCTTTCTTT. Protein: CASSLPSAFF.

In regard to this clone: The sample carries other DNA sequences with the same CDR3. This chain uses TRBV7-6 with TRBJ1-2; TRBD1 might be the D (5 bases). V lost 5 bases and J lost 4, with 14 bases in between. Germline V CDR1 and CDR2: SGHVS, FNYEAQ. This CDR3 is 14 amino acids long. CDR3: CASSQGGGFYGYTF. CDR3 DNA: TGTGCCAGCAGCCAGGGTGGTGGGTTCTATGGCTACACCTTC.

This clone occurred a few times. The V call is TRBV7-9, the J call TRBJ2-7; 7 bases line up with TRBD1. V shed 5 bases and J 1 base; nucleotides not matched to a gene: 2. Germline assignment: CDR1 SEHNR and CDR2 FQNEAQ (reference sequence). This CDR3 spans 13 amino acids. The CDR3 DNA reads TGTGCCAGCAGCGAGGGACAGTCCTACGAGCAGTACTTC. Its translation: CASSEGQSYEQYF.

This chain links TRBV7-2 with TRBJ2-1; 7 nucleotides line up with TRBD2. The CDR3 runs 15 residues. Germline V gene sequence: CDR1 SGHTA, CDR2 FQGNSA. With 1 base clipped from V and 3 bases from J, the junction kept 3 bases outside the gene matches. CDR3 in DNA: TGTGCCAGCAGCTTAGTCGGGGGGAACTACAATGAGCAGTTCTTC. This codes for CASSLVGGNYNEQFF.

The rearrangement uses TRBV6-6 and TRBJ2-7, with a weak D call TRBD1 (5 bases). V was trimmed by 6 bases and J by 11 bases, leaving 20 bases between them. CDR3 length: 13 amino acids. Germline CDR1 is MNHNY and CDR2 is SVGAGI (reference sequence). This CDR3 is CASRDATGTWKYF. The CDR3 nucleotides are TGTGCCAGCAGGGATGCTACAGGAACTTGGAAGTACTTC.